The 22 T cell receptor beta chains below come from one sample, sequenced in a study of T-cell reconstitution after alpha-beta-depleted transplantation in children. Library preparation (for TCRbeta) was performed with unique molecular identifiers. MiXCR was run by TCRdb on the PCR reads, yielding one entry per CDR3 protein. The data show 190,000 or so distinct CDR3 sequences, 6% to 7% seen once. The sample in question was PBMCs from the stem cell graft donor, obtained from the stem cell graft. Every receptor here comes from a human donor who donated a stem cell graft to a child with Wiskott-Aldrich syndrome.

In this sample, this clonotype turned up a few times. The J gene is TRBJ1-5, the V gene TRBV12-3 or TRBV12-4, with 9 bases that match TRBD1. The junction had 10 bases not matched to a gene; V was cut back by 6 bases and J by 16 bases. The CDR3 is 12 amino acids. The CDR3 spells CASSTGTGLCHF. The CDR3 DNA is TGTGCCAGCAGCACAGGGACAGGGCTCTGTCATTTT.

This clonotype was counted many times. The genes are TRBV18 and TRBJ2-5; TRBD1 agrees at 7 bases. The ends lost 1 base at V and 0 bases at J; junction bases unmatched: 2. CDR3 length: 15 amino acids. CDR1 KGHSH and CDR2 LQKENI come from the germline V gene. The CDR3 sequence is CASSPRRGYQETQYF. The CDR3 DNA reads as TGTGCCAGCTCACCACGCAGGGGGTACCAAGAGACCCAGTACTTC.

This clonotype was seen many times. V and J are TRBV12-3 or TRBV12-4 and TRBJ2-2; TRBD2 agrees at 7 bases. The CDR3 loop spans 18 amino acids. V was pared by 4 bases and J by 5 bases, with 16 bases of the junction left unmatched. CDR3 residues: CASSSQLPGLVRTGELFF. CDR3 coding DNA: TGTGCCAGCAGTTCTCAACTACCCGGACTAGTGAGGACCGGGGAGCTGTTTTTT.

This clonotype was counted ten times or more. This chain uses TRBV3-1 with TRBJ2-7; D perhaps matches TRBD1 (6 bases). Trimming pared 1 base from V and 3 bases from J, leaving 13 bases between. The CDR3 runs to 15 residues. From germline, CDR1 is LGHDT and CDR2 YNNKEL (reference sequence). The DNA of the CDR3 is TGTGCCAGCAGCCAAGGAACCAACAGGGTCTACGAGCAGTACTTC. As protein: CASSQGTNRVYEQYF.

This clonotype was seen many times. The V call is TRBV7-8, the J call TRBJ2-3; maybe TRBD1 (5 bases). The germline gives CDR1 SGHVS, CDR2 FQNEAQ. The CDR3 runs to 16 residues. V lost 4 bases to trimming and J lost 1 base, with 15 bases between them. The CDR3 spells CASSSAPQDGTDTQYF. CDR3 DNA: TGTGCCAGCAGCTCTGCACCACAGGATGGCACAGATACGCAGTATTTT.

This clonotype has a count of ten or more. This rearrangement joins TRBV20-1 to TRBJ2-7; the D is unclear. The ends were cut back, 6 bases at V and 2 bases at J, with 11 bases in the middle. Germline V gene data show CDR1 as DFQATT and CDR2 as SNEGSKA (reference sequence). This CDR3 spans 12 amino acids. The CDR3 region is CSARQAPYEQYF. In DNA, the CDR3 is TGCAGTGCGAGACAAGCTCCCTACGAGCAGTACTTC.

This clonotype came up many times. This chain connects TRBV9 to TRBJ1-1; D gene uncertain. CDR1 is SGDLS, CDR2 YYNGEE, per germline. Trimming removed 4 bases from V and 6 bases from J, with 13 bases in between. The length of the CDR3 is 13 residues. The CDR3 spells CASSHLDRAEAFF. CDR3 coding DNA: TGTGCCAGCAGCCACTTGGATAGGGCTGAAGCTTTCTTT.

As concerns this clonotype: With a much larger clone just one base away, this may be a read error. The chain has TRBV29-1 and TRBJ2-3, with 8 positions matching TRBD1. After removal of 8 bases from V and 6 bases from J, the junction contained 4 bases not matched to a gene. The length of the CDR3 is 11 residues. CDR1 and CDR2 from the germline V gene are SQVTM and ANQGSEA. The CDR3 bases are TGCAGCCTTGGGACAGGCGATACGCAGTATTTT. It yields the protein CSLGTGDTQYF.

This clonotype showed up many times. This chain links TRBV12-3 or TRBV12-4 with TRBJ2-3; TRBD2 might be the D (6 bases). CDR3 length: 14 amino acids. V shed 8 bases and J shed 3 bases, with 15 bases lying between them. CDR3: CASCWRAGTDTQYF. CDR3 coding DNA: TGTGCCAGCTGCTGGAGGGCGGGTACAGATACGCAGTATTTT.

This clonotype was found many times. The rearrangement joins TRBV24-1 to TRBJ2-3; 8 nucleotides line up with TRBD1. The CDR3 sequence is 19 residues long. Germline assignment: CDR1 KGHDR and CDR2 SFDVKD. The V segment lost 2 bases and the J segment 2 bases; nucleotides outside the gene matches: 14. The CDR3 spells CATSDSFRTGRTYTDTQYF. CDR3 in DNA: TGTGCCACCAGTGATTCGTTCAGGACAGGGCGAACCTACACAGATACGCAGTATTTT.

Many counts were recorded for this clonotype. The CDR3 DNA reads TGTGCCAGCAGCTCCGGACTTCCTACAGATACGCAGTATTTT. Protein: CASSSGLPTDTQYF. The gene calls are TRBV7-7 and TRBJ2-3, with D maybe TRBD2 (5 bases). Per germline, CDR1 SSHAT and CDR2 FNYEAQ (reference sequence). The CDR3 is 14 residues long. Trimming removed 4 bases from V and 3 bases from J, with 11 bases in between.

This clonotype has more than one count but fewer than ten. The V call is TRBV20-1, the J call TRBJ1-1; 7 positions agree with TRBD1. Unmatched junction bases numbered 8, after V lost 3 bases and J lost 4 bases. CDR1 and CDR2 (germline): DFQATT, SNEGSKA (reference sequence). The CDR3 is 14 amino acids. The CDR3 sequence: CSARGRGGLTEAFF. DNA of the CDR3: TGCAGTGCTAGGGGGAGAGGGGGCCTCACTGAAGCTTTCTTT.

The genes are TRBV7-8 and TRBJ2-4; D may match TRBD1 or TRBD2 (5 bases each). Trimming cost V 1 base and J 1 base, with 11 bases left between them. The CDR3 sequence is 16 residues long. Germline CDR1 reads SGHVS; CDR2 reads FQNEAQ. The CDR3 sequence is CASSLEGSSAKNIQYF. The CDR3 DNA reads as TGTGCCAGCAGCTTAGAGGGGAGTTCGGCCAAAAACATTCAGTACTTC.

This clonotype was picked up many times. CDR3: CSVEEHYEQYF. DNA for the CDR3: TGCAGCGTTGAAGAACATTACGAGCAGTACTTC. The gene calls are TRBV29-1 and TRBJ2-7; D ambiguous. The CDR3 runs to 11 residues. Germline V gives CDR1 SQVTM, CDR2 ANQGSEA. V dropped 0 bases and J dropped 4 bases, with 4 bases sitting between them.

Notes on this clonotype: This may arise from a read error, as a much more abundant clone is one base away. For the CDR3, the DNA is TGTGCCAGCAGCTTAGTAGGAATACACCCACGGACAGGGAACGAGCAGTACTTC. Amino acid sequence: CASSLVGIHPRTGNEQYF. The chain recombines TRBV7-6 with TRBJ2-7; TRBD1 agrees at 8 bases. The germline CDR1 and CDR2 sequences are SGHVS and FNYEAQ. The CDR3 contains 18 residues. J was trimmed by 5 bases and V by 1 base; bases with no gene match: 16.

Concerning this clonotype: The germline gene is not matched at one end of the junction; a read error may be the cause. This chain uses TRBV20-1 with TRBJ2-1; 10 bases align to TRBD2. CDR3 length: 14 amino acids. Germline V gene lookup returns CDR1 DFQATT and CDR2 SNEGSKA (reference sequence). The CDR3 nucleotides read TGCAGTGCAAGAGCGGGGGGGTCCTACAATGAGCAGTTCTTC. Protein product: CSARAGGSYNEQFF.

This clonotype occurred many times. V and J are TRBV5-1 and TRBJ2-5; weak D call: TRBD2 (6 bases). CDR3 size: 13 residues. The V gene's germline CDR1 is SGHRS and CDR2 YFSETQ. The V end lost 2 bases, the J end lost 3 bases, and 8 bases lay between the germline ends. The CDR3 sequence: CASSLGGEETQYF. CDR3 DNA: TGCGCCAGCAGCTTAGGAGGGGAAGAGACCCAGTACTTC.

The gene calls are TRBV3-1 and TRBJ2-5; D might be TRBD1 (5 bases). The ends were cut back, 1 base at V and 1 base at J, with 16 bases in the middle. The germline V gene has CDR1 LGHDT and CDR2 YNNKEL (reference sequence). The length of the CDR3 is 17 residues. As DNA, the CDR3 is TGTGCCAGCAGCCAAGTTAGTACAGGACCGGCCCAAGAGACCCAGTACTTC. Translation: CASSQVSTGPAQETQYF.

Ten or more counts support this clonotype. The CDR3, as DNA: TGCAGCGCCACCGGGACAGAAGCCTACGAGCAGTACTTC. Residues: CSATGTEAYEQYF. The chain carries TRBV29-1 and TRBJ2-7; 7 positions agree with TRBD1. Looked up from germline, CDR1 is SQVTM and CDR2 is ANQGSEA. V shed 7 bases and J 2 bases; nucleotides not matched to a gene: 8. The CDR3 is made up of 13 amino acids.

This clonotype was counted at least ten times. This sequence joins TRBV10-3 and TRBJ2-3; a possible D gene is TRBD2 (6 bases). The CDR3 contains 15 residues. Germline CDR1 ENHRY, CDR2 SYGVKD. V dropped 5 bases and J dropped 4 bases, with 16 bases sitting between them. In DNA form, the CDR3 reads TGTGCCATCAGTCGCGGGGTAAAGGAGGCAGATACGCAGTATTTT. Amino acids: CAISRGVKEADTQYF.

This chain joins TRBV5-1 and TRBJ2-2; TRBD2 is a possible D gene (7 bases). The CDR3 consists of 16 residues. The ends were cut back, 0 bases at V and 5 bases at J, with 14 bases in the middle. Germline CDR1 SGHRS, CDR2 YFSETQ. CDR3 in amino acids: CASSLVPGGRTGELFF. CDR3 sequence (DNA): TGCGCCAGCAGCTTGGTACCGGGGGGCAGGACCGGGGAGCTGTTTTTT. Drawing the rest from reference TRBV5-1 and TRBJ2-2, the complete variable domain is KAGVTQTPRYLIKTRGQQVTLSCSPISGHRSVSWYQQTPGQGLQFLFEYFSETQRNKGNFPGRFSGRQFSNSRSEMNVSTLELGDSALYLCASSLVPGGRTGELFFGEGSRLTVL.

Comments on this clonotype: A clone one base away is much larger, so this may be a read error. The CDR3 reads CASSFWRASPDTQYF. In DNA form, the CDR3 reads TGTGCCAGCAGTTTCTGGCGGGCCAGCCCAGATACGCAGTATTTT. The chain employs TRBV12-3 or TRBV12-4 and TRBJ2-3; maybe TRBD2 (5 bases). This CDR3 has 15 residues. Trimming stripped 3 bases from V and 4 bases from J, with 14 bases between.